This TCR beta chain was found in a study of CD8 T cells in Susac syndrome. Across the study: Intravenous immunoglobulin alone or corticosteroids were being given to patients with Susac syndrome at blood draw, unless they were therapy-naive.

RNA amounts of 0.5 to 1 ug underwent reverse transcription with random hexamers. Across 54 Vbeta and 13 Jbeta, TCR beta CDR3 was amplified with immunoSEQ multiplex PCR. TCRdb recomputed calls from the immunoSEQ multiplex PCR reads with MiXCR, one row per CDR3 protein. The sample contains some 75,000 distinct CDR3 sequences, about 94% of which appear only once. CD8+ and CD4+ T cells from blood underwent TCR beta sequencing. Patients with Susac syndrome met diagnostic criteria defined recently for definite or probable disease. The V and J ends lost 0 bases and 2 bases respectively, with 2 bases between them. Germline V gives CDR1 GTSNPN, CDR2 SVGIG (reference sequence). CDR3 length equals 12 residues.

The receptor was isolated from a human donor with Susac syndrome. The chain employs TRBV30 and TRBJ2-1; D unclear. Material for sequencing was CD8+ T cells from PBMCs. CDR3 sequence (DNA): TGTGCCTGGAGTGTCGCCTACAATGAGCAGTTCTTC. Its protein is CAWSVAYNEQFF.